The clone carrying this T cell receptor beta chain was seen repeatedly, ten times or more. Its specificity is not known. As to time point: patch test 1, 2 weeks after DPC sensitization. Treatment in this sample: therapeutic diphenylcyclopropenone sensitization with weekly scalp DPC. From whole blood left unfractionated, total RNA was extracted. The library tagged each cDNA molecule with unique molecular identifiers. In the source study's methods: Across samples, TCR counts had a median of around 100,000 and ranged from about 23,224 to 700,000. One entry per CDR3 protein results from TCRdb running MiXCR on the RACE reads. V and J calls and clone size were set by TCRdb, not the authors. The data contain around 39,000 distinct CDR3 sequences, around 6.4% of them singletons. The ends lost 6 bases at V and 2 bases at J; junction bases unmatched: 3. CDR3 length equals 15 residues. This entry comes from a study of human T cells and chemical hapten exposure. For the study at large: Weekly administration of diphenylcyclopropenone to the scalp of patients continued throughout the roughly 23-week study.

Study findings and constraints: Every donor had alopecia, and their immune response may therefore differ from healthy people's.

The source is a woman in her twenties or thirties with alopecia areata. Some clones in this sample may be carry-over from other donors' samples. The specimen comprised whole blood, sampled in connection with sensitization to the hapten diphenylcyclopropenone (DPC). The J gene is TRBJ2-3, the V gene TRBV12-3 or TRBV12-4; 12 bases map to TRBD2. The CDR3 spells CASRRLAGDTDTQYF. In DNA, the CDR3 is TGTGCCAGCAGGAGACTAGCGGGAGACACAGATACGCAGTATTTT.